Below are 24 T cell receptor beta chains sequenced from a single sample in a study of OX40 agonist ivuxolimab in advanced cancers. The protocol was immunoSEQ multiplex PCR, while the TCRdb copy is restricted to in-frame clones and leaves out a portion. The sample lists 45,000 to 50,000 clones; more than 70% were seen once. The sample consisted of CD4+ or CD8+ T cells sorted from blood, taken in a trial of the OX40 agonist ivuxolimab. All receptors come from an adult with an advanced solid tumor such as melanoma, head and neck, liver or kidney cancer.

The chain combines TRBV7-2 with TRBJ2-1; 7 bases agree with TRBD2. The germline V gene encodes CDR1 SGHTA and CDR2 FQGNSA. The CDR3 runs to 14 residues. V was clipped by 2 bases and J by 7 bases; unmatched bases: 5. The DNA of the CDR3 is TGTGCCAGCAGCTTAAGCGGGACCCGGAATGAGCAGTTCTTC. Its translation: CASSLSGTRNEQFF.

The V gene is TRBV4-2, the J gene TRBJ2-2; TRBD2 agrees at 14 bases. V lost 0 bases to trimming and J lost 2 bases; unmatched junction nucleotides: 11. The CDR3 is made up of 21 amino acids. The germline gives CDR1 LGHNA, CDR2 YNFKEQ. For the CDR3, the DNA is TGTGCCAGCAGCCAAGACCTCCGACTAGCGGGAGGGCCCGGAAACACCGGGGAGCTGTTTTTT. Translating it yields CASSQDLRLAGGPGNTGELFF.

This chain connects TRBV7-9 to TRBJ1-1; D is unresolved. The CDR3 runs 14 residues. Germline loops: CDR1 SEHNR, CDR2 FQNEAQ (reference sequence). The ends were cut back, 6 bases at V and 3 bases at J, with 14 bases in the middle. CDR3: CASRPRSEDTEAFF. The CDR3 DNA follows: TGTGCCAGCAGACCGAGGTCCGAAGACACTGAAGCTTTCTTT.

The chain links TRBV6-6 to TRBJ2-7, with a tentative D call TRBD2 (6 bases). CDR1 is MNHNY, CDR2 SVGAGI, per germline (reference sequence). The ends were cut back, 2 bases at V and 1 base at J, with 15 bases in the middle. The CDR3 is 16 amino acids. The CDR3 DNA is TGTGCCAGCAGTTACCTGGACCCCGGACTATCCTACGAGCAGTACTTC. This sequence encodes CASSYLDPGLSYEQYF.

This rearrangement joins TRBV7-9 to TRBJ2-3; D is ambiguous. The V and J ends lost 1 base and 2 bases respectively, with 10 bases between them. CDR1 and CDR2 from the germline V gene are SEHNR and FQNEAQ (reference sequence). The CDR3 has 15 residues. The CDR3 bases are TGTGCCAGCAGCTTAGTAAGGCTTCTCACAGATACGCAGTATTTT. Amino acids: CASSLVRLLTDTQYF.

The chain recombines TRBV27 with TRBJ2-5; the D call may be TRBD1 or TRBD2 (6 bases each). Germline V gene lookup returns CDR1 MNHEY and CDR2 SMNVEV (reference sequence). The CDR3 is made up of 11 amino acids. Trimming removed 8 bases from V and 4 bases from J, with 8 bases in between. The CDR3 spells CASGGRETQYF. The CDR3 DNA follows: TGTGCCAGCGGGGGGCGAGAGACCCAGTACTTC.

This clone appeared a few times. V usage is TRBV28 and J usage is TRBJ2-7; D remains ambiguous. The CDR3 has 16 residues. Germline CDR1 MDHEN, CDR2 SYDVKM. V gave up 2 bases and J gave up 0 bases, with 14 bases separating them. DNA for the CDR3: TGTGCCAGCAGTTTACCTGAGGCAAGGCTCTCCTACGAGCAGTACTTC. This codes for CASSLPEARLSYEQYF.

The chain carries TRBV25-1 and TRBJ1-1, with D uncertain. This CDR3 comprises 11 residues. V was clipped by 3 bases and J by 4 bases, with 3 bases between them. From germline, CDR1 is MGHDK and CDR2 SYGVNS. The DNA of the CDR3 is TGTGCCAGCAGTGATTTCACTGAAGCTTTCTTT. Amino acids: CASSDFTEAFF.

The sample holds one count of this clone. This chain connects TRBV19 to TRBJ2-1, with D possibly matching TRBD1 (5 bases). This CDR3 spans 13 amino acids. V was cut by 2 bases and J by 7 bases, with 9 bases left in between. The germline V gene encodes CDR1 LNHDA and CDR2 SQIVND (reference sequence). CDR3: CASSILGVNEQFF. The DNA of the CDR3 is TGTGCCAGTAGTATATTAGGGGTTAATGAGCAGTTCTTC.

This rearrangement joins TRBV7-3 to TRBJ2-3; TRBD2 agrees at 11 bases. Germline trimming cut 4 bases from V and 0 bases from J; bases unmatched to any gene: 0. Looked up from germline, CDR1 is SGHTA and CDR2 is FQGTGA. CDR3 size: 15 residues. CDR3 nucleotides: TGTGCCAGCAGCTCTAGCGGGGGGAGCACAGATACGCAGTATTTT. Translating it yields CASSSSGGSTDTQYF.

The chain is built from TRBV19 and TRBJ2-1; 9 bases align to TRBD2. CDR1 and CDR2 (germline): LNHDA, SQIVND (reference sequence). This CDR3 has 15 residues. V was clipped by 5 bases and J by 5 bases; unmatched bases: 7. CDR3 DNA sequence: TGTGCCAGTAGTGGGCGGGGGGGCCCCGACAATGAGCAGTTCTTC. Translated, it gives CASSGRGGPDNEQFF.

The CDR3 DNA follows: TGTGCCATCAGTCCTACCGGGGAGGGAACCTACGAGCAGTACTTC. The encoded protein is CAISPTGEGTYEQYF. The chain couples TRBV10-3 to TRBJ2-7, with 7 positions matching TRBD2. This CDR3 region has 15 residues. The V and J ends lost 5 bases and 2 bases, in that order; junction bases with no gene match: 9. Germline CDR1 reads ENHRY; CDR2 reads SYGVKD.

The rearrangement uses TRBV6-5 and TRBJ2-5; 10 bases are shared with TRBD1. The J segment lost 3 bases and the V segment lost 5 bases, leaving 3 bases of the junction unmatched. CDR1 and CDR2 from the germline V gene are MNHEY and SVGAGI. The length of the CDR3 is 14 residues. Here the CDR3 reads CASSAGTGEETQYF. The CDR3 bases are TGTGCCAGCAGTGCCGGGACAGGGGAAGAGACCCAGTACTTC.

The J gene is TRBJ1-3, the V gene TRBV18; TRBD1 is a possible D gene (5 bases). This CDR3 comprises 14 residues. Per the germline V gene, CDR1 is KGHSH and CDR2 is LQKENI. The germline V and J ends were trimmed by 3 bases and 4 bases, with 10 bases remaining between them. The CDR3 nucleotides are TGTGCCAGCTCACCCGAGGGGCCGGGAAACACCATATATTTT. Protein: CASSPEGPGNTIYF. Supplemented by reference TRBV18 and TRBJ1-3, the full variable domain reads NAGVMQNPRHLVRRRGQEARLRCSPMKGHSHVYWYRQLPEEGLKFMVYLQKENIIDESGMPKERFSAEFPKEGPSILRIQQVVRGDSAAYFCASSPEGPGNTIYFGEGSWLTVV.

This chain uses TRBV19 with TRBJ1-1; no definite D call. Germline V gives CDR1 LNHDA, CDR2 SQIVND (reference sequence). V dropped 5 bases and J dropped 1 base, with 8 bases sitting between them. CDR3 length: 13 residues. The CDR3, as DNA: TGTGCCAGTAGTCCCTCAGGGAACACTGAAGCTTTCTTT. It encodes CASSPSGNTEAFF.

The J gene is TRBJ2-5, the V gene TRBV4-1, with TRBD1 identical over 7 bases. With 3 bases clipped from V and 2 bases from J, the junction kept 12 bases outside the gene matches. Germline V gene data show CDR1 as MGHRA and CDR2 as YSYEKL. There are 17 residues in the CDR3. CDR3: CASSHVTAGTAQETQYF. CDR3 nucleotide sequence: TGCGCCAGCAGCCACGTAACCGCCGGGACAGCACAAGAGACCCAGTACTTC.

This chain joins TRBV25-1 and TRBJ2-7; D is possibly TRBD2 (6 bases). The CDR3 runs to 14 residues. Trimming took off 6 bases at V and 5 bases at J, with 17 bases between the two ends. Germline CDR1 is MGHDK and CDR2 is SYGVNS. The CDR3 reads CASSQLAPGDEQYF. DNA of the CDR3: TGTGCCAGCAGCCAACTGGCCCCGGGGGACGAGCAGTACTTC.

The chain has TRBV29-1 and TRBJ1-2; 7 positions agree with TRBD1. Germline V gives CDR1 SQVTM, CDR2 ANQGSEA. The length of the CDR3 is 13 residues. The V segment lost 5 bases and the J segment 8 bases; nucleotides outside the gene matches: 11. The CDR3 region has the DNA TGCAGCGTTAATAGTGGAGGGGGCGACGGCTACACCTTC. Amino acid sequence: CSVNSGGGDGYTF.

This chain uses TRBV11-2 with TRBJ2-3; no reliable D call. Germline V gene sequence: CDR1 SGHAT, CDR2 FQNNGV. V lost 0 bases and J lost 5, with 9 bases in between. This CDR3 spans 14 amino acids. CDR3 in DNA: TGTGCCAGCAGCTTAGAGGTCGCCGGAGATACGCAGTATTTT. Translated: CASSLEVAGDTQYF.

The V and J genes are TRBV30 and TRBJ1-5; D possibly corresponds to TRBD1 (6 bases). Trimming took 4 bases from V and 4 from J, leaving 14 bases between them. Germline CDR1 GTSNPN, CDR2 SVGIG (reference sequence). The CDR3 has 14 amino acids. CDR3 nucleotides: TGTGCCTGGACCCGGTCAACAGGGAATCAGCCCCAGCATTTT. It specifies CAWTRSTGNQPQHF.

The chain couples TRBV18 to TRBJ1-5; D not resolved. Trimming took 3 bases from V and 4 from J, leaving 4 bases between them. The length of the CDR3 is 12 residues. Per the germline V gene, CDR1 is KGHSH and CDR2 is LQKENI. CDR3 sequence reads: CASSPTNQPQHF. CDR3 coding DNA: TGTGCCAGCTCACCCACAAATCAGCCCCAGCATTTT.

This chain connects TRBV7-7 to TRBJ1-2; D call uncertain. This CDR3 is built from 13 residues. Germline V gene sequence: CDR1 SSHAT, CDR2 FNYEAQ (reference sequence). V lost 5 bases, J lost 4 bases, and 11 bases lay in between. The CDR3 region is CASSNRRFYGYTF. In nucleotides, the CDR3 is TGTGCCAGCAGCAACAGAAGATTCTATGGCTACACCTTC.

By frequency in the sample, this clone is medium-sized. V usage is TRBV7-9 and J usage is TRBJ1-5; TRBD1 agrees at 7 bases. Germline V gene data show CDR1 as SEHNR and CDR2 as FQNEAQ (reference sequence). V trimming: 2 bases; J trimming: 2 bases; junction bases outside the gene matches: 0. This CDR3 spans 14 amino acids. The CDR3 DNA is TGTGCCAGCAGCTTAACAGGGGGCAATCAGCCCCAGCATTTT. Its translation is CASSLTGGNQPQHF.

This chain connects TRBV29-1 to TRBJ2-7; possible D gene TRBD1, 5 bases. The germline V gene has CDR1 SQVTM and CDR2 ANQGSEA. This CDR3 is built from 12 residues. V lost 2 bases and J 3 bases, leaving 8 bases between the germline ends. The CDR3 region has the DNA TGCAGCGTTGAACTGACAGACTACGAGCAGTACTTC. This sequence encodes CSVELTDYEQYF.